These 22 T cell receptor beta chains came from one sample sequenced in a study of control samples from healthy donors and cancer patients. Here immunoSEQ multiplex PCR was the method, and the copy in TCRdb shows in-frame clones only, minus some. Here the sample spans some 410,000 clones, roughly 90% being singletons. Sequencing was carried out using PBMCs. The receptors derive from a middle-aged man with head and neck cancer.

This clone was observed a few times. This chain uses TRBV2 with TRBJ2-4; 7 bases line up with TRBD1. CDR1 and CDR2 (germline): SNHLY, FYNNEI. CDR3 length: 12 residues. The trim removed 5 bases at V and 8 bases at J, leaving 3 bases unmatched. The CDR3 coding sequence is TGTGCCAGCAGTCCCGACAGGGACATTCAGTACTTC. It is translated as CASSPDRDIQYF.

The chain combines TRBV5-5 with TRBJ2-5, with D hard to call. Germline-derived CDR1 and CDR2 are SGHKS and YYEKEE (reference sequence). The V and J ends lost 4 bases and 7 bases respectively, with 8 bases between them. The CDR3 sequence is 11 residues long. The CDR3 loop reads CASSKDRTQYF. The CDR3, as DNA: TGTGCCAGCAGCAAGGATAGGACCCAGTACTTC.

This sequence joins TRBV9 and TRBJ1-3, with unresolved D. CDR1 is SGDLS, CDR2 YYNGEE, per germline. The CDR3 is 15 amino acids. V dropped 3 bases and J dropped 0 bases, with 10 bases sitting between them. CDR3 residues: CASSGGPSSGNTIYF. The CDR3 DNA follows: TGTGCCAGCAGCGGAGGGCCGAGCTCTGGAAACACCATATATTTT.

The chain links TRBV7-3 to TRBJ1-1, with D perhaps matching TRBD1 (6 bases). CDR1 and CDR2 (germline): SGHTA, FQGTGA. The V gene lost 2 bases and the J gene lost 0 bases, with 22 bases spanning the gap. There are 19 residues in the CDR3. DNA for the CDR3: TGTGCCAGCAGCTTATCCAGGGGACTTAGTATTGGAATGAACACTGAAGCTTTCTTT. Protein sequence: CASSLSRGLSIGMNTEAFF.

For the CDR3, the DNA is TGTGCCAGCAGCCGGACAGGGGGCTTTAGAGATACGCAGTATTTT. Translating it yields CASSRTGGFRDTQYF. The gene calls are TRBV27 and TRBJ2-3; 11 bases fit TRBD1. The CDR3 consists of 15 residues. Germline trimming cut 6 bases from V and 5 bases from J; bases unmatched to any gene: 7. Germline-derived CDR1 and CDR2 are MNHEY and SMNVEV (reference sequence).

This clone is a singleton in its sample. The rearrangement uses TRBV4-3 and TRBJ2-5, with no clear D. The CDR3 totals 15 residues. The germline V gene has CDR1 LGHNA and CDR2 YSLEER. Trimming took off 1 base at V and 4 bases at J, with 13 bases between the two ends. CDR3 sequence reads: CASSQVHGAGETQYF. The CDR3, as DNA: TGCGCCAGCAGCCAAGTTCATGGAGCAGGAGAGACCCAGTACTTC.

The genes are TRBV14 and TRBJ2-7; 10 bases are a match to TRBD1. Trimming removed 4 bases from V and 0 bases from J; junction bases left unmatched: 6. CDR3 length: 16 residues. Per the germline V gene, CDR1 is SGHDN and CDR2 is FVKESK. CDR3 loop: CASSRPGQGPSYEQYF. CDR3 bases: TGTGCCAGCAGCCGACCGGGACAGGGGCCCTCCTACGAGCAGTACTTC.

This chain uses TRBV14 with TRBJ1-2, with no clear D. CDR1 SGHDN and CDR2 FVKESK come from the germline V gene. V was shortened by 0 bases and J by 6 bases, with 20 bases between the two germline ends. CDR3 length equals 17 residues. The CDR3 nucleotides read TGTGCCAGCAGCCAAGAAAGCTCGGTGGAGCCGCTGGATGGCTACACCTTC. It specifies CASSQESSVEPLDGYTF.

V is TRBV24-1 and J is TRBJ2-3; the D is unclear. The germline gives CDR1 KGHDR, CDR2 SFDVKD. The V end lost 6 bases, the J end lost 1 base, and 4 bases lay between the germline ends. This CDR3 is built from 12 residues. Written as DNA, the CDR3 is TGTGCCACCAGTCCGGGCACAGATACGCAGTATTTT. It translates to CATSPGTDTQYF.

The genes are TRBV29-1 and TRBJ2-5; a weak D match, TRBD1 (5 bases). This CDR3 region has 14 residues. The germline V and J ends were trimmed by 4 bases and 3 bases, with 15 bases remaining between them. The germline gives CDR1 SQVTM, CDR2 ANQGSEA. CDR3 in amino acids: CSVGGPRLEETQYF. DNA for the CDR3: TGCAGCGTTGGGGGCCCGAGGCTAGAAGAGACCCAGTACTTC.

CDR3 sequence: CASSAPGQGAGANVLTF. CDR3 in DNA: TGTGCCAGTAGCGCCCCGGGACAGGGGGCTGGGGCCAACGTCCTGACTTTC. The V call is TRBV19, the J call TRBJ2-6, with 11 bases aligning to TRBD1. Per germline, CDR1 LNHDA and CDR2 SQIVND (reference sequence). J lost 2 bases, V lost 6 bases, and 6 bases had no gene match. The CDR3 is 17 residues long.

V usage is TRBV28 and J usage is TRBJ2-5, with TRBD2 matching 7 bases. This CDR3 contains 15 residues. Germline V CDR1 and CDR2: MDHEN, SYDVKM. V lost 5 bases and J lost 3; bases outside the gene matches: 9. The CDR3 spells CASSPRTSYEETQYF. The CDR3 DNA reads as TGTGCCAGCAGTCCGAGGACTAGTTATGAAGAGACCCAGTACTTC.

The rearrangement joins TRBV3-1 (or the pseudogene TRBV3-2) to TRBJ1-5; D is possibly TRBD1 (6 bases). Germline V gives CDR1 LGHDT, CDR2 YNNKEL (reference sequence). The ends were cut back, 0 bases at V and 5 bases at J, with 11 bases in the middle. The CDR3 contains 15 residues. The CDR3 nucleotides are TGTGCCAGCAGCCAAGATGCGGCAGGGGATCAGCCCCAGCATTTT. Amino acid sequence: CASSQDAAGDQPQHF.

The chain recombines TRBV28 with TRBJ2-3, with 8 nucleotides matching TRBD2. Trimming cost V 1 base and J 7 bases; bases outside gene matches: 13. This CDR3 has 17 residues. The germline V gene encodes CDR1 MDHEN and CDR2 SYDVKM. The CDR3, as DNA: TGTGCCAGCAGTTTATTAAGGGCAAGCGGGAGCGTTAATACGCAGTATTTT. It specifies CASSLLRASGSVNTQYF.

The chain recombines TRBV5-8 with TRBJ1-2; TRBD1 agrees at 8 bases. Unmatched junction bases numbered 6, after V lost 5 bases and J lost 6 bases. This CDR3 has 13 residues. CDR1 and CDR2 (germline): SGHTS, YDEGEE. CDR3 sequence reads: CASSKRQGNGYTF. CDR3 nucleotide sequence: TGTGCCAGCAGTAAGAGACAGGGGAATGGCTACACCTTC.

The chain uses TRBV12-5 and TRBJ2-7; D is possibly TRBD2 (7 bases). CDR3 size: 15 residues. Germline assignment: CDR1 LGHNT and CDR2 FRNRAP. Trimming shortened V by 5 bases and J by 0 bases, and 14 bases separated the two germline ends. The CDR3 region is CASGLDGGPSYEQYF. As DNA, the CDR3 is TGTGCTAGTGGTCTCGACGGGGGGCCCTCCTACGAGCAGTACTTC.

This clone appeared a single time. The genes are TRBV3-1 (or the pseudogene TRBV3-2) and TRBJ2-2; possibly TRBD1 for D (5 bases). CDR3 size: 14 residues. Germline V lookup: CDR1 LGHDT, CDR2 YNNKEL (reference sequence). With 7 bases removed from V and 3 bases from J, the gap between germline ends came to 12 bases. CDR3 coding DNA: TGTGCCAGCACCCCCTCAGGGTACACCGGGGAGCTGTTTTTT. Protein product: CASTPSGYTGELFF.

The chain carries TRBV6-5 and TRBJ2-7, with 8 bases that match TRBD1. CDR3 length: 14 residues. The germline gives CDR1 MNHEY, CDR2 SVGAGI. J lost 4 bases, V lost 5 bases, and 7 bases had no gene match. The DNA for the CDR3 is TGTGCCAGCAGTCCCGACAGGGGCCGATACGAGCAGTACTTC. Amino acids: CASSPDRGRYEQYF.

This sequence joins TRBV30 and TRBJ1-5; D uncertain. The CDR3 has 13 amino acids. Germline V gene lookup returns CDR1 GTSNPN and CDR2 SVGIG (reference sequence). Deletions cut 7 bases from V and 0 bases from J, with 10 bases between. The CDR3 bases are TGTGCCTTGGGAGGGATTAGCAATCAGCCCCAGCATTTT. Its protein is CALGGISNQPQHF.

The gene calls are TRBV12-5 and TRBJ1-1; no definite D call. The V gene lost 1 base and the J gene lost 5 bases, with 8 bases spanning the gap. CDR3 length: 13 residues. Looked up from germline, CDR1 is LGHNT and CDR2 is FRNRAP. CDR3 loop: CASGLERRTEAFF. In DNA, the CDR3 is TGTGCTAGTGGTTTGGAGCGCAGGACTGAAGCTTTCTTT.

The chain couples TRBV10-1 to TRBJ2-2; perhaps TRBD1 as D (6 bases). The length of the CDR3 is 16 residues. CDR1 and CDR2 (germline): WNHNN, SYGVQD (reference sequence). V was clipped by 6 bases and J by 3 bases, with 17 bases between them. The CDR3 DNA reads TGCGCCAGCAGCAAGACCTCGGACAGAGACACCGGGGAGCTGTTTTTT. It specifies CASSKTSDRDTGELFF.

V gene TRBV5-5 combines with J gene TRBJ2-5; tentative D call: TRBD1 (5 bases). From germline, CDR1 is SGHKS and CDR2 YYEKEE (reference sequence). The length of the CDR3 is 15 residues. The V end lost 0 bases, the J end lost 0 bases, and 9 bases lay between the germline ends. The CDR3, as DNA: TGTGCCAGCAGCTTGGCTTCAGGGTACCAAGAGACCCAGTACTTC. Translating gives CASSLASGYQETQYF.